Given below is one T cell receptor (beta chain) in context. Its antigen is not known. After removal of 0 bases from V and 2 bases from J, the junction contained 4 bases not matched to a gene. This CDR3 region has 18 residues. Per the germline V gene, CDR1 is SGHTS and CDR2 is YDEGEE. TCRdb keeps only in-frame clones here, not all; method: immunoSEQ multiplex PCR. The table includes roughly 60,000 clones, around 94% detected once. These data come from a study of cytomegalovirus exposure and HLA in healthy donors. General observations from the study: Reported performance of the classifier showed diagnosis of cytomegalovirus status with high specificity and sensitivity. Most observed TCR sequences were rare, whereas some public TCRs were detected in many donors.

This clonotype was obtained from a young man in good health and CMV-seronegative. The chain links TRBV5-8 to TRBJ2-4, with 14 bases aligning to TRBD2. The material sequenced was PBMCs. CDR3 coding DNA: TGTGCCAGCAGCTTGGGACTAGCGGGAGGGGAGACCAAAAACATTCAGTACTTC. Translation gives CASSLGLAGGETKNIQYF.